This T cell receptor (beta chain) is drawn from a study of PD-1 blockade in classical Hodgkin lymphoma. Study-level information: Intravenous infusions of nivolumab 3 mg/kg reached patients every 2 weeks.

Exposure to brentuximab vedotin varied, and each patient had relapsed following autologous stem cell transplantation. Classifying best responses yielded complete response, partial response or progressive disease. Germline values: CDR1 LNHDA, CDR2 SQIVND (reference sequence). The CDR3 has 14 residues. V gave up 9 bases and J gave up 7 bases; unmatched junction bases: 10. Study-wide points: Complete responders matched newly diagnosed patients in baseline diversity. By C4D1 there was a significant rise in CD4+ TCR diversity but not in CD8+ TCR diversity.

This clone was counted once. Its antigen remains unidentified. Data came from immunoSEQ multiplex PCR; TCRdb stores just in-frame clones and leaves some out. This table has some 96,000 clones, roughly 88% appearing once. Specimen: peripheral blood mononuclear cells (PBMCs), collected at baseline. The chain has TRBV19 and TRBJ1-4, with 8 bases aligning to TRBD1. The clonotype was recovered from a human donor with classical Hodgkin lymphoma. The CDR3 bases are TGTGCCAGCCGCAGGGGACAGGTCGGTGAAAAACTGTTTTTT. This codes for CASRRGQVGEKLFF. Using reference TRBV19 and TRBJ1-4 for the parts outside the CDR3, the full variable domain is DGGITQSPKYLFRKEGQNVTLSCEQNLNHDAMYWYRQDPGQGLRLIYYSQIVNDFQKGDIAEGYSVSREKKESFPLTVTSAQKNPTAFYLCASRRGQVGEKLFFGSGTQLSVL.